This TCR beta chain is from a study of blood T cell repertoires in COVID-19. Study details: Samples representing acute and convalescent COVID-19 were sourced from the United States, Italy and Spain. Sample material is recorded as cDNA or gDNA derived from T cells, B-cell-depleted T cells, or PBMCs.

The V end lost 3 bases, the J end lost 2 bases, and 14 bases lay between the germline ends. The CDR3 spans 16 residues. Germline loops: CDR1 MGHRA, CDR2 YSYEKL. Authors' analysis steps: Nucleated cell number was recorded as an estimate derived from reference gene primer amplification. Produced via immunoSEQ multiplex PCR; TCRdb's table is partial and in-frame only. The DNA was the basis for D and trimming; V, J and clone size are from that table. This sample has about 160,000 clones, with about 87% found just once. Source material: peripheral blood. The rearrangement joins TRBV4-1 to TRBJ1-3; possibly TRBD1 for D (6 bases). This TCR came from a woman aged 55-69 years who had recovered from COVID-19. CDR3: CASSQPQGLAGNTIYF. Here the CDR3 DNA reads TGCGCCAGCAGCCAGCCACAGGGTTTGGCTGGAAACACCATATATTTT.